One sample yielded the 32 T cell receptor beta chains listed below, sequenced in a study of response to subunit inactivated influenza vaccine. MiXCR was run by TCRdb on the RT-PCR reads, yielding one entry per CDR3 protein. The sample lists about 540,000 distinct CDR3 sequences, around a quarter seen once, with approximately 3% in the top ten. These data also formed part of another study, on T cells expressing NK-cell markers. Per that paper: For TCR beta, cDNA was produced by 5'RACE template switching with UMIs.

Sequenced here: CD4+ T cells sorted from PBMCs, sampled about 11 days after vaccination. The receptor source for this set is a man aged 45-60 years who received an inactivated influenza vaccine.

This sequence joins TRBV4-3 and TRBJ2-5; the match to TRBD2 covers 8 bases. Germline CDR1 reads LGHNA; CDR2 reads YSLEER. Germline trimming cut 1 base from V and 5 bases from J; bases unmatched to any gene: 12. This CDR3 region has 17 residues. The CDR3 DNA reads TGCGCCAGCAGCCAAGGGTATCTGACTAGCGCGACGGAGACCCAGTACTTC. This codes for CASSQGYLTSATETQYF.

The CDR3 is CASSFGGSNRDEQFF. The CDR3 DNA sequence: TGTGCCAGCAGCTTCGGCGGGTCTAATAGGGATGAGCAGTTCTTC. This chain links TRBV7-9 with TRBJ2-1; perhaps TRBD2 as D (5 bases). V lost 3 bases, J lost 8 bases, and 17 bases lay in between. The CDR3 sequence is 15 residues long. Germline lookup yields CDR1 SEHNR and CDR2 FQNEAQ (reference sequence).

This clonotype turned up a few times. The chain recombines TRBV24-1 with TRBJ2-1, with D tentatively TRBD2 (5 bases). Germline V lookup: CDR1 KGHDR, CDR2 SFDVKD. This CDR3 comprises 14 residues. V was pared by 1 base and J by 8 bases, with 11 bases between. This CDR3 is CATSDLVTGDEQFF. CDR3 nucleotides: TGTGCCACCAGTGATTTAGTGACCGGGGATGAGCAGTTCTTC.

The V and J genes are TRBV24-1 and TRBJ2-1; D is possibly TRBD1 (5 bases). The germline CDR1 and CDR2 sequences are KGHDR and SFDVKD. CDR3 length: 15 residues. V was shortened by 4 bases and J by 8 bases, with 17 bases between the two germline ends. This chain's CDR3 is CATSDPRQIWDEQFF. The CDR3 bases are TGTGCCACCAGTGACCCTCGACAGATTTGGGATGAGCAGTTCTTC.

The chain couples TRBV20-1 to TRBJ1-1, with 7 bases fitting TRBD1. Looked up from germline, CDR1 is DFQATT and CDR2 is SNEGSKA (reference sequence). The CDR3 loop spans 16 amino acids. V trimming: 5 bases; J trimming: 1 base; junction bases outside the gene matches: 13. The CDR3 nucleotides read TGCAGTGCTTTTCAAACCCGACAGGGCCGGAACACTGAAGCTTTCTTT. Translating gives CSAFQTRQGRNTEAFF.

Only a few counts were recorded for this clonotype. J is TRBJ2-1 and V is TRBV3-1; D may be TRBD1 or TRBD2 (5 bases each). In germline, CDR1 is LGHDT, CDR2 YNNKEL (reference sequence). V lost 8 bases, J lost 4 bases, and 12 bases lay in between. The CDR3 loop spans 13 amino acids. The CDR3: CASARGPYNEQFF. The CDR3 bases are TGTGCCAGCGCAAGGGGACCTTACAATGAGCAGTTCTTC.

The chain recombines TRBV7-9 with TRBJ2-3; the match to TRBD2 covers 10 bases. Germline V gives CDR1 SEHNR, CDR2 FQNEAQ (reference sequence). CDR3 length: 16 residues. V lost 8 bases and J lost 8; bases outside the gene matches: 16. For the CDR3, the DNA is TGTGCCAGCGGAGTAGAAGCGGGGGGGCCTAAAGGTACGCAGTATTTT. It specifies CASGVEAGGPKGTQYF.

The chain recombines TRBV10-3 with TRBJ1-5; weak D call: TRBD1 (6 bases). Per germline, CDR1 ENHRY and CDR2 SYGVKD. This CDR3 has 15 residues. Trimming took 4 bases from V and 1 from J, leaving 11 bases between them. The CDR3 loop reads CAISATGGSNQPQHF. The DNA for the CDR3 is TGTGCCATCAGTGCGACAGGAGGGAGCAATCAGCCCCAGCATTTT.

The rearrangement joins TRBV4-3 to TRBJ1-2, with D possibly being TRBD1 (5 bases). The germline V and J ends were trimmed by 3 bases and 4 bases, with 12 bases remaining between them. This CDR3 contains 14 residues. Per the germline V gene, CDR1 is LGHNA and CDR2 is YSLEER. The CDR3 DNA is TGCGCCAGCAGCCAGAAGACAGAGCGCTATGGCTACACCTTC. Its translation is CASSQKTERYGYTF.

The chain joins TRBV20-1 to TRBJ2-7, with TRBD2 identical over 11 bases. CDR1 is DFQATT and CDR2 is SNEGSKA in the germline V gene (reference sequence). The V gene end was trimmed by 6 bases and the J gene end by 5 bases; junction bases not matched to a gene: 9. The CDR3 is 14 amino acids. CDR3 DNA: TGCAGTGCGCAGACTAGCGGGATGACCCACGAGCAGTACTTC. Translating it yields CSAQTSGMTHEQYF.

This chain links TRBV6-2 or TRBV6-3 with TRBJ2-3; D may match TRBD1 or TRBD2 (5 bases each). Germline CDR1 is MNHEY and CDR2 is SVGEGT. V was clipped by 6 bases and J by 4 bases, with 17 bases between them. The CDR3 runs to 15 residues. The CDR3 is CASRRGTLAPDTQYF. Written as DNA, the CDR3 is TGTGCCAGCAGACGTGGGACCTTAGCCCCAGATACGCAGTATTTT.

CDR3 coding DNA: TGCAGCGTGAGGGACCTAGCGGACTCGTCGCAGTTCTTC. Amino acid sequence: CSVRDLADSSQFF. V is TRBV29-1 and J is TRBJ2-1; TRBD2 aligns across 7 bases. CDR3 size: 13 residues. Germline V gene sequence: CDR1 SQVTM, CDR2 ANQGSEA. V was clipped by 6 bases and J by 12 bases; unmatched bases: 14.

This clonotype appeared a few times. The gene calls are TRBV4-3 and TRBJ2-5; 8 bases line up with TRBD1. The germline V gene encodes CDR1 LGHNA and CDR2 YSLEER. Trimming took 2 bases from V and 1 from J; bases not matched to a gene: 3. The CDR3 is 15 residues long. CDR3 amino acids: CASSQLDRAQETQYF. The CDR3 DNA sequence: TGCGCCAGCAGCCAACTGGACAGGGCCCAAGAGACCCAGTACTTC.

Only a few counts were recorded for this clonotype. The rearrangement links TRBV12-3 or TRBV12-4 to TRBJ2-7; the match to TRBD1 covers 7 bases. The CDR3 spans 14 residues. The junction had 5 bases not matched to a gene; V was cut back by 3 bases and J by 3 bases. CDR3 bases: TGTGCCAGCAGTTTCGGGGACAGAAGCTACGAGCAGTACTTC. Residues: CASSFGDRSYEQYF.

This clonotype was seen more than once but under ten times. The chain combines TRBV20-1 with TRBJ1-5; 9 nucleotides line up with TRBD1. J lost 4 bases, V lost 0 bases, and 4 bases had no gene match. The CDR3 runs to 15 residues. In germline, CDR1 is DFQATT, CDR2 SNEGSKA (reference sequence). CDR3 loop: CSARDLDRGNQPQHF. CDR3 bases: TGCAGTGCTAGAGATTTGGACAGGGGAAATCAGCCCCAGCATTTT.

On this clonotype itself: Mismatch with germline at one junction end may stem from a read error. The V and J genes are TRBV20-1 and TRBJ2-7; D gene uncertain. Germline loops: CDR1 DFQATT, CDR2 SNEGSKA (reference sequence). CDR3 length: 13 amino acids. The CDR3 protein is CSARSTDSYKQYF. The CDR3 nucleotides read TGCAGTGCTAGAAGTACAGATTCCTACAAGCAGTACTTC.

V usage is TRBV20-1 and J usage is TRBJ2-2; D possibly corresponds to TRBD1 (7 bases). V shed 3 bases and J shed 5 bases, with 10 bases lying between them. The CDR3 is 13 residues long. Germline values: CDR1 DFQATT, CDR2 SNEGSKA (reference sequence). CDR3 in amino acids: CSASRGTTGELFF. For the CDR3, the DNA is TGCAGTGCTAGCAGGGGGACTACCGGGGAGCTGTTTTTT.

The chain is built from TRBV4-3 and TRBJ1-3; D not certain. Trimming shortened V by 0 bases and J by 4 bases, and 4 bases separated the two germline ends. CDR1 and CDR2 from the germline V gene are LGHNA and YSLEER. The CDR3 spans 13 residues. The CDR3 sequence is CASSQDGGNTIYF. As DNA, the CDR3 is TGCGCCAGCAGCCAAGATGGGGGAAACACCATATATTTT.

This clonotype was detected only a few times. This chain connects TRBV3-1 to TRBJ2-1, with 10 positions matching TRBD1. Losses at the gene ends were 5 bases for V and 5 bases for J; bases not matched to a gene: 3. The CDR3 covers 14 residues. Germline loops: CDR1 LGHDT, CDR2 YNNKEL (reference sequence). This CDR3 is CASSWGTGDNEQFF. The CDR3 DNA is TGTGCCAGCAGCTGGGGGACAGGGGACAATGAGCAGTTCTTC.

This clonotype was seen once. The chain carries TRBV28 and TRBJ2-1, with TRBD1 as a possible D gene (5 bases). Per germline, CDR1 MDHEN and CDR2 SYDVKM. The CDR3 runs to 16 residues. The germline V and J ends were trimmed by 7 bases and 2 bases, with 18 bases remaining between them. Written as DNA, the CDR3 is TGTGCCAGCATCCCGGCGGTGCAGGGCCCCTACAATGAGCAGTTCTTC. It encodes CASIPAVQGPYNEQFF.

This clonotype has more than one count but fewer than ten. The J gene is TRBJ1-4, the V gene TRBV20-1; D unclear. This CDR3 has 12 amino acids. Germline V gene data show CDR1 as DFQATT and CDR2 as SNEGSKA (reference sequence). The V gene lost 5 bases and the J gene lost 5 bases, with 9 bases spanning the gap. The CDR3 nucleotides are TGCAGTGCTCGCGAGGGAAATGAAAAACTGTTTTTT. Translation: CSAREGNEKLFF.

This clonotype turned up a few times. The V and J genes are TRBV14 and TRBJ2-1; a possible D gene is TRBD2 (6 bases). Trimming cost V 2 bases and J 0 bases, with 11 bases left between them. This CDR3 spans 16 amino acids. Germline CDR1 is SGHDN and CDR2 is FVKESK. CDR3 in amino acids: CASSQIGLNSYNEQFF. For the CDR3, the DNA is TGTGCCAGCAGCCAAATCGGACTAAACTCCTACAATGAGCAGTTCTTC.

The rearrangement links TRBV14 to TRBJ2-1, with TRBD1 as a possible D gene (5 bases). V was cut by 3 bases and J by 0 bases, with 24 bases left in between. The CDR3 is 20 amino acids. CDR1 is SGHDN and CDR2 is FVKESK in the germline V gene. Here the CDR3 reads CASSQIGRVGRRSSYNEQFF. In DNA form, the CDR3 reads TGTGCCAGCAGCCAGATTGGAAGGGTGGGGCGAAGGAGCTCCTACAATGAGCAGTTCTTC.

The chain has TRBV4-3 and TRBJ2-7; 10 bases align to TRBD2. Trimming took 3 bases from V and 6 from J; bases not matched to a gene: 14. Looked up from germline, CDR1 is LGHNA and CDR2 is YSLEER. The CDR3 is made up of 17 amino acids. This CDR3 is CASSQYLAGASGFEQYF. Here the CDR3 DNA reads TGCGCCAGCAGCCAGTATCTAGCGGGGGCCTCTGGGTTCGAGCAGTACTTC.

This clonotype was seen a handful of times. J is TRBJ2-1 and V is TRBV24-1; the match to TRBD1 covers 8 bases. Germline CDR1 is KGHDR and CDR2 is SFDVKD. J was trimmed by 10 bases and V by 9 bases; bases with no gene match: 10. The CDR3 length is 13 residues. The CDR3 here is CATSGQGPFEQFF. CDR3 coding DNA: TGTGCCACCTCAGGACAGGGCCCTTTCGAGCAGTTCTTC.

With regard to this clonotype: In this CDR3 the conserved last residue, phenylalanine or tryptophan, is missing, so a read error is likely. The J gene is TRBJ2-1, the V gene TRBV29-1; D call uncertain. Germline assignment: CDR1 SQVTM and CDR2 ANQGSEA. This CDR3 region has 14 residues. The V end lost 8 bases, the J end lost 6 bases, and 20 bases lay between the germline ends. This chain's CDR3 is CSSEAPPGRNEQFI. Here the CDR3 DNA reads TGCAGCTCCGAAGCCCCCCCAGGACGCAATGAGCAGTTCATC.

In its sample, this clonotype was seen a few times. The chain employs TRBV12-3 or TRBV12-4 and TRBJ2-2, with 9 bases lining up with TRBD1. The CDR3 spans 16 residues. With V trimmed by 5 bases and J by 5 bases, 9 bases remained unmatched. The CDR3 loop reads CASSLGQGSRTGELFF. The CDR3 DNA sequence: TGTGCCAGCAGTCTTGGACAGGGGAGTAGGACCGGGGAGCTGTTTTTT.

The V and J genes are TRBV4-3 and TRBJ2-3; 8 bases fit TRBD2. V shed 0 bases, J shed 4 bases, and the junction held 6 bases outside the gene matches. There are 16 residues in the CDR3. The germline CDR1 and CDR2 sequences are LGHNA and YSLEER. This CDR3 reads CASSQDIAGLADTQYF. The CDR3 DNA reads TGCGCCAGCAGCCAAGATATAGCGGGACTGGCAGATACGCAGTATTTT.

The chain combines TRBV10-3 with TRBJ1-6, with unresolved D. This CDR3 comprises 14 residues. Trimming removed 2 bases at V and 7 bases at J, with 9 bases between. Looked up from germline, CDR1 is ENHRY and CDR2 is SYGVKD. As DNA, the CDR3 is TGTGCCATCAGTGAGGGGCAAACCAATTCACCCCTCCACTTT. Its protein product is CAISEGQTNSPLHF.

The CDR3 sequence is CSARPGQGMYGYTF. The CDR3, as DNA: TGCAGTGCCCGACCCGGACAGGGGATGTATGGCTACACCTTC. The chain couples TRBV20-1 to TRBJ1-2; 9 bases align to TRBD1. The CDR3 is made up of 14 amino acids. Germline CDR1 DFQATT, CDR2 SNEGSKA (reference sequence). The V gene end was trimmed by 6 bases and the J gene end by 5 bases; junction bases not matched to a gene: 10.

This clonotype was picked up a small number of times. This chain connects TRBV20-1 to TRBJ2-7, with D tentatively TRBD1 (6 bases). The V gene lost 1 base and the J gene lost 2 bases, with 9 bases spanning the gap. The V gene's germline CDR1 is DFQATT and CDR2 SNEGSKA (reference sequence). This CDR3 contains 13 residues. CDR3 sequence (DNA): TGCAGTGCTAGAGGGGACAATCCCTACGAGCAGTACTTC. This encodes CSARGDNPYEQYF.

This clonotype occurred a few times. Written as DNA, the CDR3 is TGCGCCAGCAGCTTGGGACAGGGGGCTTGGGAGACCCAGTACTTC. Translation gives CASSLGQGAWETQYF. This chain joins TRBV5-1 and TRBJ2-5; 10 nucleotides line up with TRBD1. V lost 0 bases to trimming and J lost 5 bases; unmatched junction nucleotides: 4. This CDR3 comprises 15 residues. Germline CDR1 and CDR2: SGHRS and YFSETQ. Supplemented by reference TRBV5-1 and TRBJ2-5, the full variable domain reads KAGVTQTPRYLIKTRGQQVTLSCSPISGHRSVSWYQQTPGQGLQFLFEYFSETQRNKGNFPGRFSGRQFSNSRSEMNVSTLELGDSALYLCASSLGQGAWETQYFGPGTRLLVL.